This T cell receptor (beta chain) was sequenced for a study of blood T cell repertoires in COVID-19. In the study overall: Sites in the United States, Italy and Spain provided acute and convalescent COVID-19 samples. In each case, the material was cDNA or gDNA derived from T cells, B-cell-depleted T cells, or PBMCs.

Seattle patient enrollment occurred during active infection, with longitudinal follow-up thereafter. Generated by immunoSEQ multiplex PCR, the TCRdb table keeps only in-frame clones and is missing some. The sample holds about 160,000 clones; around 83% are singletons and the top ten take more than 7.5%. The clonotype comes from a woman aged 60 to 75 with COVID-19, enrolled during active disease. The specimen was peripheral blood.

This chain's CDR3 is CASREVSAFF. As DNA, the CDR3 is TGTGCCAGCAGGGAGGTTTCGGCTTTCTTT. This rearrangement joins TRBV6-5 to TRBJ1-1; unclear D gene. CDR1 is MNHEY, CDR2 SVGAGI, per germline. This CDR3 has 10 amino acids. V dropped 6 bases and J dropped 11 bases, with 10 bases sitting between them.